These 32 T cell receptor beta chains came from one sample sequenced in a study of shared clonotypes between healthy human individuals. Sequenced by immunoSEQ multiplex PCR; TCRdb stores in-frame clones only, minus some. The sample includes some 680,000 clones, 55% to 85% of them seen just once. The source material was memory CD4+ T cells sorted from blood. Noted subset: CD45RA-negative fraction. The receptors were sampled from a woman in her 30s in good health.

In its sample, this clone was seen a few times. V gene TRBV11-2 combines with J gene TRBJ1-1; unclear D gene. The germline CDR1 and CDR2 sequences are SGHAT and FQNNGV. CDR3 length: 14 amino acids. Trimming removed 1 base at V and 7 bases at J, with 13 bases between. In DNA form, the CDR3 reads TGTGCCAGCAGCTTAGGATTAGTCGGTGGTGAAGCTTTCTTT. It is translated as CASSLGLVGGEAFF.

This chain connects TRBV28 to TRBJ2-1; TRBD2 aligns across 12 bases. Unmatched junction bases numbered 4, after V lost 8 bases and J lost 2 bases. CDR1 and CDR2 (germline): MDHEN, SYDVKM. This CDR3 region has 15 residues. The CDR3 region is CASLWTSGAYNEQFF. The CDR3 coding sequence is TGTGCCAGCCTTTGGACTAGCGGGGCCTACAATGAGCAGTTCTTC.

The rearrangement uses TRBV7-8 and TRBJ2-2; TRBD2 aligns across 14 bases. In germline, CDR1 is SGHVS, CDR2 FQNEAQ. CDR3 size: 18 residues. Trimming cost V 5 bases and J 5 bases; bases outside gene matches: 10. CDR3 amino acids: CASSVTGTSGRVTGELFF. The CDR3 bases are TGTGCCAGCAGCGTCACCGGGACTAGCGGGAGAGTAACCGGGGAGCTGTTTTTT. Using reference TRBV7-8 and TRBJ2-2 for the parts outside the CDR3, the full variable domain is GAGVSQSPRYKVAKRGQDVALRCDPISGHVSLFWYQQALGQGPEFLTYFQNEAQLDKSGLPSDRFFAERPEGSVSTLKIQRTQQEDSAVYLCASSVTGTSGRVTGELFFGEGSRLTVL.

The CDR3: CASSLRPMAGYEQYF. CDR3 nucleotides: TGTGCCAGCAGTCTAAGACCGATGGCAGGCTACGAGCAGTACTTC. The gene calls are TRBV27 and TRBJ2-7; no reliable D call. The CDR3 is 15 residues long. V was cut by 5 bases and J by 3 bases, with 17 bases left in between. Germline values: CDR1 MNHEY, CDR2 SMNVEV (reference sequence).

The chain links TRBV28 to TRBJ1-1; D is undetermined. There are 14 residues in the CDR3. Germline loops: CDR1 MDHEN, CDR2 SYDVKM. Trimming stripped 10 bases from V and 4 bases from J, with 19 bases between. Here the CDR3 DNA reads TGTGCCATATCCCCTGCTTGGGTGGGCACTGAAGCTTTCTTT. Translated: CAISPAWVGTEAFF.

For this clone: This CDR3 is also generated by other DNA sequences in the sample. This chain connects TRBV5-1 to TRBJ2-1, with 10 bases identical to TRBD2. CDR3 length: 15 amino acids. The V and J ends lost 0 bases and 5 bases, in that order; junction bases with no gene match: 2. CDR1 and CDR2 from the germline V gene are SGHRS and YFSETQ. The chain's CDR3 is CASSLGAGGNNEQFF. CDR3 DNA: TGCGCCAGCAGCTTGGGAGCGGGAGGGAACAATGAGCAGTTCTTC.

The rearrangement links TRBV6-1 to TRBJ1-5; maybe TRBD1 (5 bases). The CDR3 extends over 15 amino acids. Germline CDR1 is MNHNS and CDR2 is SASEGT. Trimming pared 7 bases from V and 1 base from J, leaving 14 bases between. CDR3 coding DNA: TGTGCCAGCACCCCTGCAGGGCCGAGCAATCAGCCCCAGCATTTT. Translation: CASTPAGPSNQPQHF.

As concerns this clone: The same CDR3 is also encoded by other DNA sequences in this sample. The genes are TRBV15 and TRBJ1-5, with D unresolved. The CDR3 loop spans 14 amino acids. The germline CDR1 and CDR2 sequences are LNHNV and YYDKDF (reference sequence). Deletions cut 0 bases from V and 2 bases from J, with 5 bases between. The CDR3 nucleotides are TGTGCCACCAGCAGAGATAAAGGCAATCAGCCCCAGCATTTT. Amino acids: CATSRDKGNQPQHF.

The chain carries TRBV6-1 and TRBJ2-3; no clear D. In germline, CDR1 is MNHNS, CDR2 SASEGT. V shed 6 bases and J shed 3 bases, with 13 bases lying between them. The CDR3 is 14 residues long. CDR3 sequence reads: CASSPLFRTDTQYF. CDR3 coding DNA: TGTGCCAGCAGCCCCCTATTTCGGACAGATACGCAGTATTTT.

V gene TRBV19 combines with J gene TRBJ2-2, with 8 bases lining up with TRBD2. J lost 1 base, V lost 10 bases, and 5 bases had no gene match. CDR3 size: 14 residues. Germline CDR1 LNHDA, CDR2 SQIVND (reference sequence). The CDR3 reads CATQSGRNTGELFF. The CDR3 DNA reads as TGTGCCACCCAAAGCGGGAGGAACACCGGGGAGCTGTTTTTT.

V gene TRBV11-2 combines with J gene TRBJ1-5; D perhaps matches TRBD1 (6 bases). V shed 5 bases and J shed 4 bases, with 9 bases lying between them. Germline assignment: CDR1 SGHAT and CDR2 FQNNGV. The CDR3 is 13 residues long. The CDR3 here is CASSVQGNQPQHF. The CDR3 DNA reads TGTGCCAGCAGCGTTCAGGGGAATCAGCCCCAGCATTTT.

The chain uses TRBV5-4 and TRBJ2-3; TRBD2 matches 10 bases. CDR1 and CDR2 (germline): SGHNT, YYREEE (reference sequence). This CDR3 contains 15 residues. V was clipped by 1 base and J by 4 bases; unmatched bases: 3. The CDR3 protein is CASSLSSGSSDTQYF. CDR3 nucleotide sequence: TGTGCCAGCAGCTTGTCTAGCGGGAGTTCAGATACGCAGTATTTT.

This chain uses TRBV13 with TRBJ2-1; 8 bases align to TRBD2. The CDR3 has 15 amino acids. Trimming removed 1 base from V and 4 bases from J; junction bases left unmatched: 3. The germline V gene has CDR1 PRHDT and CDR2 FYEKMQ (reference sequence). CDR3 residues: CASSLATSGYNEQFF. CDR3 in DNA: TGTGCCAGCAGCTTAGCCACTAGCGGATACAATGAGCAGTTCTTC.

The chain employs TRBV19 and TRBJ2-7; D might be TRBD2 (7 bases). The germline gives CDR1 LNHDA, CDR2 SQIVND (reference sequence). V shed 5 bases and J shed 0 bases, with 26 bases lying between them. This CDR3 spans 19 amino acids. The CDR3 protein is CASSSTGHDGRGNSYEQYF. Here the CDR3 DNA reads TGTGCCAGTAGTTCCACAGGGCACGACGGGCGGGGGAACTCCTACGAGCAGTACTTC.

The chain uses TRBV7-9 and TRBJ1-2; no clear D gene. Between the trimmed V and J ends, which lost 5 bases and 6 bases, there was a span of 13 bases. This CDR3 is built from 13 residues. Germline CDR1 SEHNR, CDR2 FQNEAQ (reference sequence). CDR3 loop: CASSLVQVNGYTF. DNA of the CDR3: TGTGCCAGCAGCCTCGTCCAGGTCAATGGCTACACCTTC.

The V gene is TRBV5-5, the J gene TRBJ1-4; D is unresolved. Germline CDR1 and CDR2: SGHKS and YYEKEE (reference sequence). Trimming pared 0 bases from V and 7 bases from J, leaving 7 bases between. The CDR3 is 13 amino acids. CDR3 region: CASSLVGGEKLFF. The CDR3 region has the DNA TGTGCCAGCAGCTTGGTTGGCGGTGAAAAACTGTTTTTT.

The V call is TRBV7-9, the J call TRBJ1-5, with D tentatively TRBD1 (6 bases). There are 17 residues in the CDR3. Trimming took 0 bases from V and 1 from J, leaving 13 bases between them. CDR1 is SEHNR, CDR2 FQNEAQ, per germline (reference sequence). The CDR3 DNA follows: TGTGCCAGCAGCTTAGCGGGGGCCAAAGGGAGCAATCAGCCCCAGCATTTT. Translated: CASSLAGAKGSNQPQHF.

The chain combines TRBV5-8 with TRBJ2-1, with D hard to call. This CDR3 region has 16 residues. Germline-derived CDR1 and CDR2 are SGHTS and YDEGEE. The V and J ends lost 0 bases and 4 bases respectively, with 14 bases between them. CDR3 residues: CASSLVTVLTYNEQFF. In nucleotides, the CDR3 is TGTGCCAGCAGCTTGGTAACAGTATTGACTTACAATGAGCAGTTCTTC. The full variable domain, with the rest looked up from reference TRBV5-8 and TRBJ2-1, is EAGVTQSPTHLIKTRGQQATLRCSPISGHTSVYWYQQALGLGLQFLLWYDEGEERNRGNFPPRFSGRQFPNYSSELNVNALELEDSALYLCASSLVTVLTYNEQFFGPGTRLTVL.

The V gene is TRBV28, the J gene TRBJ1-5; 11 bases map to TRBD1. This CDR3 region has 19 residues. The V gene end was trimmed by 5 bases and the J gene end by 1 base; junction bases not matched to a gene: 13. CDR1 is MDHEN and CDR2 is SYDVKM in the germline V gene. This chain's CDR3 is CASSTPFGTGGTSNQPQHF. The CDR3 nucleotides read TGTGCCAGCAGTACTCCTTTCGGGACAGGGGGGACGAGCAATCAGCCCCAGCATTTT.

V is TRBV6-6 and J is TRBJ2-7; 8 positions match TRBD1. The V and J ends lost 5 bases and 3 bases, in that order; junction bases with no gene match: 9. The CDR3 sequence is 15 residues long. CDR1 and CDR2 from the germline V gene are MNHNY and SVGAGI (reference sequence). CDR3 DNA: TGTGCCAGCAGTCAACCCGGACAGGGTGGCTACGAGCAGTACTTC. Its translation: CASSQPGQGGYEQYF.

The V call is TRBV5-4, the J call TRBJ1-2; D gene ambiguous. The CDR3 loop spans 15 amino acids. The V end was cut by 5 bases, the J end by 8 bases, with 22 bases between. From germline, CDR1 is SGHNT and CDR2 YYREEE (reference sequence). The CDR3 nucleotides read TGTGCCAGCAGACTGCTAGGCGGGAGCGGATCCGGCTACACCTTC. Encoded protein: CASRLLGGSGSGYTF.

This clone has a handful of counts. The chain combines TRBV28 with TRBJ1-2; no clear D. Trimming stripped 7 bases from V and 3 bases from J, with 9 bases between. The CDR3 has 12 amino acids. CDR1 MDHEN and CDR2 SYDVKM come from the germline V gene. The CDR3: CASNGWDYGYTF. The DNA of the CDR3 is TGTGCCAGCAATGGTTGGGACTATGGCTACACCTTC.

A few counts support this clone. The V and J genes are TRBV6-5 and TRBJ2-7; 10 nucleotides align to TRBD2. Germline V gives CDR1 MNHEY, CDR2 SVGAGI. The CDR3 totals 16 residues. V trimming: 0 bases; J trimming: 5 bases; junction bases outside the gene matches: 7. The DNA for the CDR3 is TGTGCCAGCAGTTACTCCCTAGCGGGGGAACCCCACGAGCAGTACTTC. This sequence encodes CASSYSLAGEPHEQYF.

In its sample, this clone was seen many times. CDR3 coding DNA: TGTGCCAGTAGATCGGGGCCGAACACCGGGGAGCTGTTTTTT. It specifies CASRSGPNTGELFF. The V and J genes are TRBV19 and TRBJ2-2, with D perhaps being TRBD1 or TRBD2 (5 bases each). Per the germline V gene, CDR1 is LNHDA and CDR2 is SQIVND (reference sequence). CDR3 length: 14 residues. The V gene lost 6 bases and the J gene lost 0 bases, with 8 bases spanning the gap.

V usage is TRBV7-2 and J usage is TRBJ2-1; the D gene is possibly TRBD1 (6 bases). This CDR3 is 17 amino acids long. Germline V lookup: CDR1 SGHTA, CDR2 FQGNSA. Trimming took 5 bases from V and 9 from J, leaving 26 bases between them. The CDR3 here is CASSPNQRGQGNSEQFF. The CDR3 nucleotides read TGTGCCAGCAGCCCCAATCAGAGGGGCCAGGGGAACAGTGAGCAGTTCTTC.

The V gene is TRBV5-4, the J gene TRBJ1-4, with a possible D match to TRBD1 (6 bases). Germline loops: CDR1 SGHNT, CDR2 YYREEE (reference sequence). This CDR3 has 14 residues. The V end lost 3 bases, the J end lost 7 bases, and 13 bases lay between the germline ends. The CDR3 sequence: CASSSGTRSEKLFF. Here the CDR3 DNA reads TGTGCCAGCAGCTCCGGGACAAGGTCTGAAAAACTGTTTTTT. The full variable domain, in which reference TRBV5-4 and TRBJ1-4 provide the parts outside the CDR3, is ETGVTQSPTHLIKTRGQQVTLRCSSQSGHNTVSWYQQALGQGPQFIFQYYREEENGRGNFPPRFSGLQFPNYSSELNVNALELDDSALYLCASSSGTRSEKLFFGSGTQLSVL.

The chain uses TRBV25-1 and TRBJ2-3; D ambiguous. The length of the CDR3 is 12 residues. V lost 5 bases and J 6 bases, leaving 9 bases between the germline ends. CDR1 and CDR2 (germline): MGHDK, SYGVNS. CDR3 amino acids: CASSSYLDTQYF. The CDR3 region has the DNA TGTGCCAGCAGTTCCTACTTGGATACGCAGTATTTT.

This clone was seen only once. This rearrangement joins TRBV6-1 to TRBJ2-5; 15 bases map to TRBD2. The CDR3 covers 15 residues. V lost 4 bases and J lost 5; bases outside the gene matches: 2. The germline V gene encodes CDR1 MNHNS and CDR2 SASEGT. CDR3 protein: CASSGGTSGGETQYF. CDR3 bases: TGTGCCAGCAGTGGAGGGACTAGCGGGGGGGAGACCCAGTACTTC.

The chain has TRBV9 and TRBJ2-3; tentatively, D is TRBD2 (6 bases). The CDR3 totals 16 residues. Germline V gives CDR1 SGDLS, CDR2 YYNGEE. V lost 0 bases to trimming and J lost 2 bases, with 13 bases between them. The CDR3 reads CASSVGTGATTDTQYF. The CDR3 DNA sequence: TGTGCCAGCAGCGTAGGAACGGGAGCGACCACAGATACGCAGTATTTT.

The CDR3 is CASSQEADPGELFF. In DNA form, the CDR3 reads TGTGCCAGCAGCCAAGAAGCGGATCCCGGGGAGCTGTTTTTT. The rearrangement uses TRBV4-2 and TRBJ2-2, with D possibly being TRBD2 (5 bases). The CDR3 sequence is 14 residues long. Trimming removed 0 bases from V and 6 bases from J, with 8 bases in between. The germline V gene encodes CDR1 LGHNA and CDR2 YNFKEQ.

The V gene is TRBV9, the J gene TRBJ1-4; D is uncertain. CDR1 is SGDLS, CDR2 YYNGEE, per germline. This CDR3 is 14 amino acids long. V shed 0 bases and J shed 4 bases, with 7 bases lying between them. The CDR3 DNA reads TGTGCCAGCAGCGTAGAAGTTATTAATGAAAAACTGTTTTTT. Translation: CASSVEVINEKLFF.

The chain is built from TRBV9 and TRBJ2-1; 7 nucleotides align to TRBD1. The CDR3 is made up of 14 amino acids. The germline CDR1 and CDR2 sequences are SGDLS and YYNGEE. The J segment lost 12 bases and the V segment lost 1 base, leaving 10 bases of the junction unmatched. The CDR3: CASSVFTGDSWQFF. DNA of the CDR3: TGTGCCAGCAGCGTATTTACAGGGGATAGTTGGCAGTTCTTC.